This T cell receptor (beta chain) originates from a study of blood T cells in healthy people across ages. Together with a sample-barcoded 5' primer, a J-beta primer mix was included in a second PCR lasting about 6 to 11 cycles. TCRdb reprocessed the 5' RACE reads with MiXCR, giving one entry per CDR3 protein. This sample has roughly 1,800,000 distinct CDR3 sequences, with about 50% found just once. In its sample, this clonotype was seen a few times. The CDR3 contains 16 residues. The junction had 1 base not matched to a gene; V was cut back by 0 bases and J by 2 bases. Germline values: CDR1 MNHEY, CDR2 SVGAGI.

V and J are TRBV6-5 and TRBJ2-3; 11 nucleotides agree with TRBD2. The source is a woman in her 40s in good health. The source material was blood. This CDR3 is CASSYSGLAATDTQYF. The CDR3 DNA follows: TGTGCCAGCAGTTACTCGGGACTAGCGGCCACAGATACGCAGTATTTT.